These T cell receptor beta chains were read from a single sample in a study of T cell responses to AZD1222 COVID-19 vaccine. TCRdb's table, derived via immunoSEQ multiplex PCR, lists solely in-frame clones and lacks some. The data contain more than 100,000 clones, less than 90% of them seen just once; the ten biggest clones take up approximately 10%. Here the sequenced sample was peripheral blood, taken on day 0 of AZD1222 vaccination. Receptors originate from an adult in good health. The CDR3 runs from the conserved cysteine through the conserved F or W. Each record gives: clone size, J gene, D gene, V gene, CDR3 DNA, CDR3 protein. D genes are given only for firm matches. Some rows mark clone size as missing; the rest say once, few, many or name a class of expanded clone.

clone size: few
J gene: TRBJ1-4
D gene: TRBD1
V gene: TRBV9
CDR3 DNA: TGTGCCAGCAGCGATCCTGGGACAGATCTACAAGAAAAACTGTTTTTT
CDR3 protein: CASSDPGTDLQEKLFF

clone size: .
J gene: TRBJ2-7
D gene: .
V gene: TRBV4-2
CDR3 DNA: TGTGCCAGCAGCCAAGACGCGGGCTCCTGGGGGGAGCAGTACTTC
CDR3 protein: CASSQDAGSWGEQYF

clone size: .
J gene: TRBJ2-7
D gene: TRBD1
V gene: TRBV9
CDR3 DNA: TGTGCCAGCAGCGTAGGGCCCGGGACAGGGTCCTACGAGCAGTACTTC
CDR3 protein: CASSVGPGTGSYEQYF

clone size: .
J gene: TRBJ1-1
D gene: .
V gene: TRBV27
CDR3 DNA: TGTGCCAGCAGTTTTGGGTGGAACACTGAAGCTTTCTTT
CDR3 protein: CASSFGWNTEAFF

clone size: .
J gene: TRBJ1-6
D gene: .
V gene: TRBV6-5
CDR3 DNA: TGTGCCAGCACCCTAGCAGGCAGGCACAATTCACCCCTCCACTTT
CDR3 protein: CASTLAGRHNSPLHF

clone size: .
J gene: TRBJ1-2
D gene: .
V gene: TRBV27
CDR3 DNA: TGTGCCAGCAGTTTAGGGGCCCCTCGATACTATGGCTACACCTTC
CDR3 protein: CASSLGAPRYYGYTF

clone size: once
J gene: TRBJ2-7
D gene: TRBD2
V gene: TRBV7-2
CDR3 DNA: TGTGCCAGCAGCCGCCGGGGGGTGGGGGCCTACGAGCAGTACTTC
CDR3 protein: CASSRRGVGAYEQYF

clone size: .
J gene: TRBJ1-2
D gene: .
V gene: TRBV25-1
CDR3 DNA: TGTGCCAGCAGTCCTCCCGGTGCCCTCTTCTATGGCTACACCTTC
CDR3 protein: CASSPPGALFYGYTF

clone size: once
J gene: TRBJ2-7
D gene: TRBD1
V gene: TRBV28
CDR3 DNA: TGTGCCAGCAGTTCCAACGACAGGGTATCTTACGAGCAGTACTTC
CDR3 protein: CASSSNDRVSYEQYF

clone size: .
J gene: TRBJ1-2
D gene: .
V gene: TRBV7-9
CDR3 DNA: TGTGCCAGCAGCTTAGCGCCCGCTAACTATGGCTACACCTTC
CDR3 protein: CASSLAPANYGYTF

clone size: .
J gene: TRBJ1-6
D gene: .
V gene: TRBV19
CDR3 DNA: TGTGCCAGTATTGACCTCTCCTATAATTCACCCCTCCACTTT
CDR3 protein: CASIDLSYNSPLHF

clone size: .
J gene: TRBJ2-7
D gene: TRBD2
V gene: TRBV7-2
CDR3 DNA: TGTGCCAGCAGCTTGCGGGGGGGCCCGGTCTACGAGCAGTACTTC
CDR3 protein: CASSLRGGPVYEQYF

clone size: .
J gene: TRBJ2-3
D gene: .
V gene: TRBV27
CDR3 DNA: TGTGCCAGCACCCCAATAGGCACAGGCCGAGCTAGCACAGATACGCAGTATTTT
CDR3 protein: CASTPIGTGRASTDTQYF

clone size: .
J gene: TRBJ2-1
D gene: TRBD1
V gene: TRBV5-5
CDR3 DNA: TGTGCCAGCAGCCGGGACAGGGTAGGGGGCAATGAGCAGTTCTTC
CDR3 protein: CASSRDRVGGNEQFF

clone size: few
J gene: TRBJ2-1
D gene: TRBD2
V gene: TRBV5-4
CDR3 DNA: TGTGCCAGCAGCTTGGAGGGTGGAGGGCGGGGGACCTACAATGAGCAGTTCTTC
CDR3 protein: CASSLEGGGRGTYNEQFF

clone size: once
J gene: TRBJ1-2
D gene: .
V gene: TRBV27
CDR3 DNA: TGTGCCAGCAGTTCCGGGGGTGGCTACACCTTC
CDR3 protein: CASSSGGGYTF

clone size: .
J gene: TRBJ2-2
D gene: .
V gene: TRBV7-9
CDR3 DNA: TGTGCCAGCAGCTTAGGCCAGAACACCGGGGAGCTGTTTTTT
CDR3 protein: CASSLGQNTGELFF

clone size: .
J gene: TRBJ2-2
D gene: .
V gene: TRBV5-1
CDR3 DNA: TGCGCCAGCAGCTTATTTCAGGGACCCTACACCGGGGAGCTGTTTTTT
CDR3 protein: CASSLFQGPYTGELFF

clone size: .
J gene: TRBJ1-1
D gene: .
V gene: TRBV27
CDR3 DNA: TGTGCCAGCAATCGGGGGACGGCGAACACTGAAGCTTTCTTT
CDR3 protein: CASNRGTANTEAFF

clone size: .
J gene: TRBJ2-7
D gene: .
V gene: TRBV2
CDR3 DNA: TGTGCCAGCAGGAACCCTCGGGACAACTCCTACGAGCAGTACTTC
CDR3 protein: CASRNPRDNSYEQYF

clone size: once
J gene: TRBJ2-5
D gene: .
V gene: TRBV10-2
CDR3 DNA: TGCGCCAGCAGTGAGGTTGGGGTGGGGGAGGAGACCCAGTACTTC
CDR3 protein: CASSEVGVGEETQYF

clone size: .
J gene: TRBJ2-1
D gene: .
V gene: TRBV28
CDR3 DNA: TGTGCCAGCAATCCAGGACCTCGGCCTTACAATGAGCAGTTCTTC
CDR3 protein: CASNPGPRPYNEQFF

clone size: .
J gene: TRBJ2-7
D gene: .
V gene: TRBV19
CDR3 DNA: TGTGCCAGTAGTACACAATCATCTACCTACGAGCAGTACTTC
CDR3 protein: CASSTQSSTYEQYF

clone size: .
J gene: TRBJ2-5
D gene: .
V gene: TRBV11-2
CDR3 DNA: TGTGCCAGCAGCGCCCCGGGCCCCGCGTACTTC
CDR3 protein: CASSAPGPAYF

clone size: .
J gene: TRBJ2-7
D gene: TRBD1
V gene: TRBV5-4
CDR3 DNA: TGTGCCAGCAGCTCGGGCAGGGGGCTCGAGCAGTACTTC
CDR3 protein: CASSSGRGLEQYF

clone size: .
J gene: TRBJ1-4
D gene: .
V gene: TRBV20-1
CDR3 DNA: TGCAGTGCTATACGTAGTGAAAAACTGTTTTTT
CDR3 protein: CSAIRSEKLFF

clone size: .
J gene: TRBJ2-1
D gene: .
V gene: TRBV11-3
CDR3 DNA: TGTGCCAGCAGCCCACTCGGGCAATACAATGAGCAGTTCTTC
CDR3 protein: CASSPLGQYNEQFF

clone size: .
J gene: TRBJ2-2
D gene: .
V gene: TRBV13
CDR3 DNA: TGTGCCAGCAGCTTAGGCACCGGGGAGCTGTTTTTT
CDR3 protein: CASSLGTGELFF

clone size: .
J gene: TRBJ1-1
D gene: .
V gene: TRBV6-1
CDR3 DNA: TGTGCCACTCCAGCTACAGGGTCTTATCGGGCTTTCTTT
CDR3 protein: CATPATGSYRAFF

clone size: .
J gene: TRBJ2-3
D gene: .
V gene: TRBV11-2
CDR3 DNA: TGTGCCAGCAGCTCGAGCGCAGATACGCAGTATTTT
CDR3 protein: CASSSSADTQYF

clone size: .
J gene: TRBJ1-6
D gene: TRBD1
V gene: TRBV7-2
CDR3 DNA: TGTGCCAGCAGTCTCACAGGGGGTGCGCAAAATTCACCCCTCCACTTT
CDR3 protein: CASSLTGGAQNSPLHF

clone size: once
J gene: TRBJ1-2
D gene: .
V gene: TRBV2
CDR3 DNA: TGTGCCAGCAGTGAAAGGCAGACTAACTATGGCTACACCTTC
CDR3 protein: CASSERQTNYGYTF

clone size: .
J gene: TRBJ1-6
D gene: .
V gene: TRBV30
CDR3 DNA: TGTGCCTGCCCGGGCCTCGGGGACGGCACCCTCCACTTT
CDR3 protein: CACPGLGDGTLHF

clone size: .
J gene: TRBJ1-4
D gene: .
V gene: TRBV5-1
CDR3 DNA: TGCGCCAGCAGCTTGACAGCAACTAATGAAAAACTGTTTTTT
CDR3 protein: CASSLTATNEKLFF

clone size: few
J gene: TRBJ1-2
D gene: .
V gene: TRBV6-5
CDR3 DNA: TGTGCCAGCTACCCCCAAGGGAACTATGGCTACACCTTC
CDR3 protein: CASYPQGNYGYTF

clone size: few
J gene: TRBJ1-3
D gene: .
V gene: TRBV18
CDR3 DNA: TGTGCCAGCTCACTTTGGACGGGAGACTCTGGAAACACCATATATTTT
CDR3 protein: CASSLWTGDSGNTIYF

clone size: .
J gene: TRBJ1-2
D gene: TRBD1
V gene: TRBV7-2
CDR3 DNA: TGTGCCAGCAGCTTCGACAGGGTTAGCTACACCTTC
CDR3 protein: CASSFDRVSYTF

clone size: .
J gene: TRBJ1-2
D gene: .
V gene: TRBV6-5
CDR3 DNA: TGTGCCAGCAGTTTGGGGGCTTACTATGGCTACACCTTC
CDR3 protein: CASSLGAYYGYTF

clone size: once
J gene: TRBJ2-7
D gene: .
V gene: TRBV2
CDR3 DNA: TGTGCCAGCACGACTCGCGGGCCTTCCTACGAGCAGTACTTC
CDR3 protein: CASTTRGPSYEQYF

clone size: .
J gene: TRBJ2-1
D gene: .
V gene: TRBV11-2
CDR3 DNA: TGTGCCAGCAGCTTAATCAAAGGGGCAGGCGGGTATGAGCAGTTCTTC
CDR3 protein: CASSLIKGAGGYEQFF

clone size: .
J gene: TRBJ2-7
D gene: .
V gene: TRBV7-8
CDR3 DNA: TGTGCCAGCATGGATTCCTACGAGCAGTACTTC
CDR3 protein: CASMDSYEQYF

clone size: once
J gene: TRBJ1-2
D gene: TRBD1
V gene: TRBV19
CDR3 DNA: TGTGCCAGTAGTATACTGGGACAGGGCAACTACACCTTC
CDR3 protein: CASSILGQGNYTF

clone size: .
J gene: TRBJ1-1
D gene: .
V gene: TRBV6-1
CDR3 DNA: TGTGCCAGCAGTGAAGCGCGGCAGAAAGGGGAAGCTTTCTTT
CDR3 protein: CASSEARQKGEAFF

clone size: .
J gene: TRBJ2-7
D gene: TRBD2
V gene: TRBV7-9
CDR3 DNA: TGTGCCAGCAGCCCTAGTAGGGGAGGGCCGCGCGAGCAGTACTTC
CDR3 protein: CASSPSRGGPREQYF

clone size: .
J gene: TRBJ2-5
D gene: TRBD1
V gene: TRBV11-3
CDR3 DNA: TGTGCCAGCAGGCCCGGGACAGGGGGTCCAGAGACCCAGTACTTC
CDR3 protein: CASRPGTGGPETQYF

clone size: .
J gene: TRBJ1-5
D gene: .
V gene: TRBV6-6
CDR3 DNA: TGTGCCAGCAGCGACCCGGTACGGCCCCTCCTAGCTTATAGCAATCAGCCCCAGCATTTT
CDR3 protein: CASSDPVRPLLAYSNQPQHF

clone size: .
J gene: TRBJ2-2
D gene: TRBD1
V gene: TRBV2
CDR3 DNA: TGTGCCAGCACCGGGACAGTCGCGAACACCGGGGAGCTGTTTTTT
CDR3 protein: CASTGTVANTGELFF

clone size: once
J gene: TRBJ1-3
D gene: .
V gene: TRBV28
CDR3 DNA: TGTGCCACCGATTCGGCGGGGGCGGATGGAAACACCATATATTTT
CDR3 protein: CATDSAGADGNTIYF

clone size: .
J gene: TRBJ2-1
D gene: .
V gene: TRBV7-2
CDR3 DNA: TGTGCCAGCAGCTCTTCCTCGTTTCAGGAGCAGTTCTTC
CDR3 protein: CASSSSSFQEQFF

clone size: .
J gene: TRBJ1-5
D gene: TRBD1
V gene: TRBV4-2
CDR3 DNA: TGTGCCAGCAGCCTTGGTATTAGGCCAAACAGGGGTGGAAGCAATCAGCCCCAGCATTTT
CDR3 protein: CASSLGIRPNRGGSNQPQHF

clone size: .
J gene: TRBJ1-2
D gene: .
V gene: TRBV3-1/TRBV3-2
CDR3 DNA: TGTGCCAGCAGCCAGAGGTTCTATGGCTACACCTTC
CDR3 protein: CASSQRFYGYTF

clone size: medium-sized
J gene: TRBJ2-2
D gene: .
V gene: TRBV4-2
CDR3 DNA: TGTGCCAGCAGCCATTTCGAGGAGGCCGGGGAGCTGTTTTTT
CDR3 protein: CASSHFEEAGELFF

clone size: .
J gene: TRBJ2-1
D gene: TRBD1
V gene: TRBV27
CDR3 DNA: TGTGCCAGCAGTCCCCGACAGGGGTCGGGCCGGGAACGGTTCAATGAGCAGTTCTTC
CDR3 protein: CASSPRQGSGRERFNEQFF